The clone carrying this TCR beta chain was detected ten times or more. Its antigen is as yet unknown. From the 5' RACE reads, TCRdb called clonotypes with MiXCR, one entry per CDR3 protein. The table includes about 900,000 distinct CDR3 sequences, 9% to 15% detected once. In germline, CDR1 is SGHAT, CDR2 FQNNGV. The J segment lost 2 bases and the V segment lost 0 bases, leaving 11 bases of the junction unmatched. This CDR3 spans 21 amino acids. The data are from a study of identical twins. Overall study findings and caveats: The presence of invariant MAIT and iNKT cells could partly confound analyses of zero-insertion sequences.

The same data also contributed to another study, on yellow fever vaccine responses in identical twins.

The origin of this receptor is a woman aged 18-29 years in good health. Sequenced sample: PBMCs. The J gene is TRBJ2-1, the V gene TRBV11-2, with 15 bases aligning to TRBD2. CDR3 bases: TGTGCCAGCAGCTTAGAGGGCCGGACTAGCGGGGGGGCGTTCGCCTACAATGAGCAGTTCTTC. This sequence encodes CASSLEGRTSGGAFAYNEQFF.